This is a list of T cell receptor beta chains from one sample in a study of PD-1 blockade in classical Hodgkin lymphoma. This table comes from immunoSEQ multiplex PCR, and its TCRdb copy is limited to in-frame clones, with some not included. The sample lists tens of thousands of clones, 73% occurring once. The sequencing used peripheral blood mononuclear cells (PBMCs), collected at baseline. The receptors stem from a human donor with classical Hodgkin lymphoma. The CDR3 runs from the conserved cysteine through the conserved F or W. A D gene is named only where the DNA matches it firmly. Size is stated for part of the rows, as once, few or many counts, or as a class when the clone is expanded.

clone size	V gene	D gene	J gene	CDR3 protein	CDR3 DNA
.	TRBV15	.	TRBJ2-2	CATIEGRNTGELFF	TGTGCCACCATCGAGGGCAGAAACACCGGGGAGCTGTTTTTT
many	TRBV11-2	TRBD2	TRBJ2-7	CASSPVRTSGGQQYF	TGTGCCAGCAGCCCCGTGCGGACTAGCGGGGGGCAGCAGTACTTC
.	TRBV7-6	TRBD1	TRBJ2-1	CASSLLGGTGPYNEQFF	TGTGCCAGCAGCTTATTGGGGGGGACAGGGCCGTACAATGAGCAGTTCTTC
few	TRBV29-1	.	TRBJ2-3	CSVSRGFTDTQYF	TGCAGCGTTTCGAGGGGTTTCACAGATACGCAGTATTTT
.	TRBV19	TRBD1	TRBJ1-3	CASSLLIHQGAGGNTIYF	TGTGCCAGTAGCCTACTAATACATCAGGGGGCCGGAGGAAACACCATATATTTT
.	TRBV10-3	.	TRBJ2-7	CAISDPEWRGAYEQYF	TGTGCCATCAGTGACCCCGAGTGGCGGGGCGCTTACGAGCAGTACTTC
.	TRBV5-4	.	TRBJ2-5	CASSPLGPQETQYF	TGTGCCAGCAGCCCCTTGGGTCCCCAAGAGACCCAGTACTTC
.	TRBV19	.	TRBJ1-2	CASSGAAGLYGYTF	TGTGCCAGTAGTGGGGCAGCGGGTCTTTATGGCTACACCTTC
once	TRBV11-2	.	TRBJ1-4	CASSPGGGVPNEKLFF	TGTGCCAGCAGCCCGGGGGGCGGGGTTCCTAATGAAAAACTGTTTTTT
.	TRBV7-9	.	TRBJ2-5	CASSLMTGGPLAPGTQYF	TGTGCCAGCAGCCTCATGACAGGTGGTCCTTTGGCCCCGGGGACCCAGTACTTC
.	TRBV5-1	.	TRBJ2-1	CASSLDGISYNEQFF	TGCGCCAGCAGCTTGGACGGTATCTCCTACAATGAGCAGTTCTTC
.	TRBV7-9	.	TRBJ2-7	CASSRIEEAHEQYF	TGTGCCAGCAGCCGAATCGAGGAGGCTCACGAGCAGTACTTC
.	TRBV5-4	.	TRBJ2-1	CASSLGSGTEQFF	TGTGCCAGCAGCTTGGGCTCAGGGACTGAGCAGTTCTTC
.	TRBV14	TRBD1	TRBJ1-3	CASSQGQGARGNTIYF	TGTGCCAGCAGCCAGGGACAGGGGGCGCGTGGAAACACCATATATTTT
.	TRBV19	TRBD2	TRBJ2-2	CASSIKTSGNTGELFF	TGTGCCAGTAGTATTAAAACTAGCGGGAACACCGGGGAGCTGTTTTTT
.	TRBV19	.	TRBJ2-2	CASTREKAGELFF	TGTGCCAGTACACGGGAGAAGGCCGGGGAGCTGTTTTTT
.	TRBV7-9	.	TRBJ1-1	CASSPSGTNTEAFF	TGTGCCAGCAGCCCCTCGGGGACGAACACTGAAGCTTTCTTT
.	TRBV5-1	TRBD1	TRBJ1-1	CASSLTEQGRGAEAFF	TGCGCCAGCAGCTTGACGGAACAGGGGCGGGGGGCTGAAGCTTTCTTT
.	TRBV9	.	TRBJ1-2	CASSVGALGYTF	TGTGCCAGCAGCGTGGGGGCGCTGGGCTACACCTTC
.	TRBV6-5	.	TRBJ2-7	CASSELAKGAYEQYF	TGTGCCAGCAGCGAGCTAGCCAAAGGGGCCTACGAGCAGTACTTC
.	TRBV4-2	TRBD2	TRBJ2-5	CASSQGLAGVTQYF	TGTGCCAGCAGCCAAGGACTAGCGGGGGTGACCCAGTACTTC
.	TRBV27	TRBD1	TRBJ1-1	CASSLTGMNTEAFF	TGTGCCAGCAGTTTGACAGGGATGAACACTGAAGCTTTCTTT
.	TRBV9	TRBD1	TRBJ2-7	CASSVSGQGFNEQYF	TGTGCCAGCAGCGTATCCGGACAGGGATTCAACGAGCAGTACTTC
.	TRBV6-1	.	TRBJ1-2	CASSSLNGYTF	TGTGCCAGCAGTTCACTAAATGGCTACACCTTC
.	TRBV30	.	TRBJ2-2	CAWSRGAGELFF	TGTGCCTGGAGTAGGGGGGCCGGGGAGCTGTTTTTT
.	TRBV28	.	TRBJ1-5	CASSLYDPSNQPQHF	TGTGCCAGCAGTTTATACGACCCTAGCAATCAGCCCCAGCATTTT
.	TRBV11-3	TRBD1	TRBJ2-1	CASSLGTGDYNEQFF	TGTGCCAGCAGCTTAGGGACAGGGGATTACAATGAGCAGTTCTTC
once	TRBV10-1	.	TRBJ2-7	CASSESGSGYEQYF	TGCGCCAGCAGTGAGTCAGGCTCCGGGTACGAGCAGTACTTC
.	TRBV5-1	TRBD2	TRBJ2-5	CASSPLSGGARETQYF	TGCGCCAGCAGCCCGTTATCCGGGGGGGCCAGAGAGACCCAGTACTTC
few	TRBV2	.	TRBJ2-3	CASSGTAGSADTQYF	TGTGCCAGCAGTGGGACGGCGGGGAGCGCAGATACGCAGTATTTT
.	TRBV10-2	.	TRBJ2-1	CASLRSPAGVSYNEQFF	TGCGCCAGCTTACGATCCCCCGCGGGCGTCTCCTACAATGAGCAGTTCTTC
once	TRBV6-1	.	TRBJ1-2	CASSEGSVSGYTF	TGTGCCAGCAGTGAGGGCAGCGTAAGTGGCTACACCTTC
.	TRBV12-5	TRBD2	TRBJ2-3	CASLLAGGEHTQYF	TGTGCTAGCTTACTAGCGGGAGGGGAACATACGCAGTATTTT
.	TRBV19	.	TRBJ1-2	CASSIVLGHQPNYGYTF	TGTGCCAGTAGTATAGTCCTGGGGCACCAGCCGAACTATGGCTACACCTTC
.	TRBV19	.	TRBJ1-5	CASSIGYDSANQPQHF	TGTGCCAGTAGTATAGGTTACGACAGCGCAAATCAGCCCCAGCATTTT
.	TRBV27	.	TRBJ2-6	CASRRTQGTGANVLTF	TGTGCCAGCAGGCGAACGCAGGGGACTGGGGCCAACGTCCTGACTTTC